The 14 T cell receptor beta chains presented below share a single source sample, sequenced in a study of T cells in localized non-small cell lung cancer. Using immunoSEQ multiplex PCR, the repertoire was profiled, and TCRdb retains in-frame clones only, with some absent. The table has about 10,000 clones, roughly 27% seen once. The sequencing used lung tumor tissue, collected before any cancer treatment. The receptors were gathered from a man aged 40 to 70 with stage I lung adenocarcinoma.

In this sample, this clone turned up once. This chain uses TRBV19 with TRBJ1-2; TRBD1 agrees at 8 bases. The germline CDR1 and CDR2 sequences are LNHDA and SQIVND (reference sequence). CDR3 length: 15 residues. After removal of 5 bases from V and 7 bases from J, the junction contained 12 bases not matched to a gene. CDR3 bases: TGTGCCAGTAGTCGCACAGGGGGTGCCTTGGGTGGCTACACCTTC. It is translated as CASSRTGGALGGYTF.

The chain has TRBV5-1 and TRBJ1-2, with D perhaps matching TRBD1 (5 bases). V lost 1 base, J lost 5 bases, and 15 bases lay in between. Germline CDR1 is SGHRS and CDR2 is YFSETQ. This CDR3 comprises 15 residues. The CDR3 DNA sequence: TGCGCCAGCAGCTTGACCGGGGACCCCGCGTATGGCTACACCTTC. It yields the protein CASSLTGDPAYGYTF.

The chain employs TRBV11-3 and TRBJ2-6; D could derive from TRBD1 or TRBD2 (6 bases each). The V end was cut by 2 bases, the J end by 2 bases, with 19 bases between. The CDR3 totals 19 residues. Germline V gives CDR1 SGHNT, CDR2 YENEEA. The CDR3 DNA reads TGTGCCAGCAGCTTAAGGGCAACGGGGGCGGGAACTGGGGCCAACGTCCTGACTTTC. Encoded protein: CASSLRATGAGTGANVLTF.

There are a few counts of this clone. The chain has TRBV9 and TRBJ2-7, with a weak D call TRBD2 (7 bases). This CDR3 region has 15 residues. CDR1 is SGDLS and CDR2 is YYNGEE in the germline V gene. V dropped 0 bases and J dropped 2 bases, with 12 bases sitting between them. The CDR3 loop is CASSVAGGGTYEQYF. Written as DNA, the CDR3 is TGTGCCAGCAGCGTAGCGGGCGGGGGCACCTACGAGCAGTACTTC.

The chain links TRBV5-1 to TRBJ2-6; perhaps TRBD1 as D (5 bases). V was trimmed by 2 bases and J by 0 bases, leaving 9 bases between them. The germline V gene has CDR1 SGHRS and CDR2 YFSETQ. This CDR3 is built from 16 residues. DNA for the CDR3: TGCGCCAGCAGCTTAGGGGCGGCCTCTGGGGCCAACGTCCTGACTTTC. It translates to CASSLGAASGANVLTF.

This clone was counted between two and nine times. The chain's CDR3 is CASSQRLTSGGMYNEQFF. Written as DNA, the CDR3 is TGTGCCAGCAGTCAACGGTTGACCTCGGGGGGTATGTACAATGAGCAGTTCTTC. This chain joins TRBV6-8 and TRBJ2-1; 7 bases are shared with TRBD2. Germline CDR1 and CDR2: MNHGY and SAAAGT. With V trimmed by 5 bases and J by 4 bases, 17 bases remained unmatched. This CDR3 contains 18 residues.

The chain links TRBV9 to TRBJ1-1; D is unclear. The germline CDR1 and CDR2 sequences are SGDLS and YYNGEE. The length of the CDR3 is 13 residues. Trimming took off 5 bases at V and 3 bases at J, with 11 bases between the two ends. Here the CDR3 DNA reads TGTGCCAGCAGTACTTGGGAGTACACTGAAGCTTTCTTT. Residues: CASSTWEYTEAFF.

V is TRBV18 and J is TRBJ2-6, with D tentatively TRBD1 (5 bases). CDR3 size: 16 residues. Germline lookup yields CDR1 KGHSH and CDR2 LQKENI. V dropped 3 bases and J dropped 4 bases, with 13 bases sitting between them. The CDR3 bases are TGTGCCAGCTCACCTCCAGGGTTTTCCGGGGCCAACGTCCTGACTTTC. It specifies CASSPPGFSGANVLTF.

The chain uses TRBV9 and TRBJ1-3, with D perhaps TRBD1 (5 bases). CDR1 SGDLS and CDR2 YYNGEE come from the germline V gene. The CDR3 has 14 residues. V was pared by 1 base and J by 5 bases, with 10 bases between. The CDR3 spells CASSVSGGRNTIYF. The CDR3 bases are TGTGCCAGCAGCGTATCCGGGGGGAGAAACACCATATATTTT.

The chain carries TRBV9 and TRBJ2-6; unclear D gene. Germline values: CDR1 SGDLS, CDR2 YYNGEE. V lost 5 bases, J lost 0 bases, and 12 bases lay in between. The CDR3 covers 16 residues. CDR3 in amino acids: CASSVHRSSGANVLTF. The CDR3 DNA is TGTGCCAGCAGTGTTCACAGAAGCTCTGGGGCCAACGTCCTGACTTTC.

J is TRBJ2-1 and V is TRBV19; 16 positions agree with TRBD2. Germline V CDR1 and CDR2: LNHDA, SQIVND (reference sequence). V trimming: 2 bases; J trimming: 0 bases; junction bases outside the gene matches: 10. This CDR3 has 21 residues. CDR3 bases: TGTGCCAGTAGTATAAAAGGGACTAGCGGGGGGGCCCCGAGCTCCTACAATGAGCAGTTCTTC. Its translation is CASSIKGTSGGAPSSYNEQFF.

V and J are TRBV14 and TRBJ2-2; 7 nucleotides match TRBD1. V lost 3 bases to trimming and J lost 6 bases; unmatched junction nucleotides: 7. Germline assignment: CDR1 SGHDN and CDR2 FVKESK. The CDR3 length is 15 residues. The CDR3 sequence: CASSHRDRRPGELFF. In DNA, the CDR3 is TGTGCCAGCAGCCACCGGGACAGAAGGCCCGGGGAGCTGTTTTTT.

CDR3 sequence reads: CASSLNRAANTGELFF. CDR3 nucleotides: TGCGCCAGCAGTCTGAACAGGGCGGCGAACACCGGGGAGCTGTTTTTT. This chain connects TRBV10-2 to TRBJ2-2, with D possibly TRBD1 on 6 matching bases. Germline V CDR1 and CDR2: WSHSY, SAAADI. V lost 5 bases, J lost 0 bases, and 13 bases lay in between. The CDR3 totals 16 residues.

The chain uses TRBV18 and TRBJ2-7, with a tentative D call TRBD1 (5 bases). The V end lost 3 bases, the J end lost 6 bases, and 12 bases lay between the germline ends. This CDR3 contains 13 residues. Germline CDR1 and CDR2: KGHSH and LQKENI. This CDR3 is CASSPVQGAEQYF. The DNA for the CDR3 is TGTGCCAGCTCACCGGTTCAAGGGGCCGAGCAGTACTTC.